This TCR beta chain was obtained from a study of T cells after yellow fever vaccination. This clonotype was detected ten times or more. Its antigen remains unidentified. The germline gives CDR1 DFQATT, CDR2 SNEGSKA (reference sequence). The CDR3 has 13 residues. J lost 7 bases, V lost 4 bases, and 7 bases had no gene match. TCRdb re-analysed the 5' RACE reads in MiXCR, keeping a single row per CDR3 protein. The sample holds 90,000 to 130,000 distinct CDR3 sequences, 7.5% to 9.5% seen once. The study's findings and limits: Reappearing after the booster were most of the clones from primary vaccination (roughly 95% CD4, around 90% CD8).

This receptor was identified in a man between 25 and 39 years old who received the YFV17D yellow fever vaccine. The source material was CD8+ T cells sorted from PBMCs, sampled 45 days after the yellow fever booster vaccination. This rearrangement joins TRBV20-1 to TRBJ2-1, with 7 nucleotides matching TRBD1. The CDR3 DNA reads as TGCAGTGCTAACTGGACAGGTGTAAATGAGCAGTTCTTC. Its translation is CSANWTGVNEQFF.